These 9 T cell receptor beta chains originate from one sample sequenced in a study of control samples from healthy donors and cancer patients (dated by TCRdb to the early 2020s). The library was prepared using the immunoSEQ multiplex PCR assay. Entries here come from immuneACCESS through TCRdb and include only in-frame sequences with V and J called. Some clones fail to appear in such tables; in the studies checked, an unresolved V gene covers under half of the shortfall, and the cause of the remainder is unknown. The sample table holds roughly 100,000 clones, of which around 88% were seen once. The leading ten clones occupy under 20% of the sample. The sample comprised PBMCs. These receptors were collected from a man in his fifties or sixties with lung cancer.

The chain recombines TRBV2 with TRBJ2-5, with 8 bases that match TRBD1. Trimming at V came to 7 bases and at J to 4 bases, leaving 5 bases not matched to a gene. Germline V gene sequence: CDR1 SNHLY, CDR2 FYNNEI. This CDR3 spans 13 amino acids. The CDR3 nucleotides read TGTGCCAGCAACAACAGGGGGGCAGAGACCCAGTACTTC. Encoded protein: CASNNRGAETQYF. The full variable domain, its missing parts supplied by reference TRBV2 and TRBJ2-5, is EPEVTQTPSHQVTQMGQEVILRCVPISNHLYFYWYRQILGQKVEFLVSFYNNEISEKSEIFDDQFSVERPDGSNFTLKIRSTKLEDSAMYFCASNNRGAETQYFGPGTRLLVL.

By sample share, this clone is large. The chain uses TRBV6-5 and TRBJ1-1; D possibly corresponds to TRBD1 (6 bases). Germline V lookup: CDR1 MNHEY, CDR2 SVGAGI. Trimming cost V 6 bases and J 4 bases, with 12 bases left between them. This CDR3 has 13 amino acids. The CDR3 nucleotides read TGTGCCAGCAGGCACCAGGGGAGCACTGAAGCTTTCTTT. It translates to CASRHQGSTEAFF.

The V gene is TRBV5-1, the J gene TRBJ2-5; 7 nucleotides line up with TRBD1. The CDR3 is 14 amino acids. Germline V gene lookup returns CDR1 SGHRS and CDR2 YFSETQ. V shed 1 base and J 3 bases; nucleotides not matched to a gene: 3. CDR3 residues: CASSLKQGKETQYF. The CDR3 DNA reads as TGCGCCAGCAGCTTGAAACAGGGGAAAGAGACCCAGTACTTC.

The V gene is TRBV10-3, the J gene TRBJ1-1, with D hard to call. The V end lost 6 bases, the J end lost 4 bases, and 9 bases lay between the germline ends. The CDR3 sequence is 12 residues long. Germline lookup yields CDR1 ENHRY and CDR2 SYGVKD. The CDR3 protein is CAIRRGGTEAFF. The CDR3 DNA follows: TGTGCCATCAGGCGGGGAGGCACTGAAGCTTTCTTT.

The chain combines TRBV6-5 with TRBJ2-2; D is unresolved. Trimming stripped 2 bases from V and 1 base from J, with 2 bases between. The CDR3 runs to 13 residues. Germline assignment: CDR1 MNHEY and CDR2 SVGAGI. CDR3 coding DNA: TGTGCCAGCAGTTACGTGAACACCGGGGAGCTGTTTTTT. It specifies CASSYVNTGELFF.

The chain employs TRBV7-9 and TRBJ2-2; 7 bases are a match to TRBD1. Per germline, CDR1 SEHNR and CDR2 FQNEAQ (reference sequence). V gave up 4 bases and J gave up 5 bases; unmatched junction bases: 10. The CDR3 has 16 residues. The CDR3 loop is CASSYTPDRPTGELFF. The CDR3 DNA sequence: TGTGCCAGCAGCTACACCCCGGACAGGCCGACCGGGGAGCTGTTTTTT.

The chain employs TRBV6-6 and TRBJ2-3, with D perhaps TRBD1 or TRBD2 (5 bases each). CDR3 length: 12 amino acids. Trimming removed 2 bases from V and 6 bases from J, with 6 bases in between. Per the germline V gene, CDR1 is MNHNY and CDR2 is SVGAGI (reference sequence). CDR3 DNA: TGTGCCAGCAGTTACGAGGGGGATACGCAGTATTTT. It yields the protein CASSYEGDTQYF.

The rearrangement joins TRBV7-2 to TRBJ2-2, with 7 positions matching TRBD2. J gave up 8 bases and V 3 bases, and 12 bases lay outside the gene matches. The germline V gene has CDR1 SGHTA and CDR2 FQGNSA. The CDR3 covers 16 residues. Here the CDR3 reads CASSLKPIRGVGELFF. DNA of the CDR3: TGTGCCAGCAGCTTGAAGCCGATACGGGGGGTTGGGGAGCTGTTTTTT.

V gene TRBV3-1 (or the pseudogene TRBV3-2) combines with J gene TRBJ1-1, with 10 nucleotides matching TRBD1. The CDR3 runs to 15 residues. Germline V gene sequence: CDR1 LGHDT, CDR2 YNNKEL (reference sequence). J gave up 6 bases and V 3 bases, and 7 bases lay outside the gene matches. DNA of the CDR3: TGTGCCAGCAGCCAGACACTCGGACAGGGGGCTGAAGCTTTCTTT. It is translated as CASSQTLGQGAEAFF.